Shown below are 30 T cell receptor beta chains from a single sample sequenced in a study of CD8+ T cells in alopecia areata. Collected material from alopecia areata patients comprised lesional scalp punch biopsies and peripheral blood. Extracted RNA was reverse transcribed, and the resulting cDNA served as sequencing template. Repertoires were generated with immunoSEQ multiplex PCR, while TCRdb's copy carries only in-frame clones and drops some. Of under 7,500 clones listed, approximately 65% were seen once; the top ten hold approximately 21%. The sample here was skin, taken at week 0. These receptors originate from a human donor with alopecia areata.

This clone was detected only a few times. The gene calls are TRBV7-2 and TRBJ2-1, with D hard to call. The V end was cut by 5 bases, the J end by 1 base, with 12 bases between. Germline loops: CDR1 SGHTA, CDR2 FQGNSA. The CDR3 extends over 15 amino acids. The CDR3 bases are TGTGCCAGCAGCCACGGTGAGGTGTCCTACAATGAGCAGTTCTTC. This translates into CASSHGEVSYNEQFF.

In DNA form, the CDR3 reads TGTGCCAGCACCATCTGGACGGGGACGTTGGAGACCCAGTACTTC. Translating gives CASTIWTGTLETQYF. The chain employs TRBV7-9 and TRBJ2-5; the D call may be TRBD1 or TRBD2 (5 bases each). This CDR3 spans 15 amino acids. Germline CDR1 and CDR2: SEHNR and FQNEAQ (reference sequence). Trimming cost V 7 bases and J 5 bases, with 20 bases left between them.

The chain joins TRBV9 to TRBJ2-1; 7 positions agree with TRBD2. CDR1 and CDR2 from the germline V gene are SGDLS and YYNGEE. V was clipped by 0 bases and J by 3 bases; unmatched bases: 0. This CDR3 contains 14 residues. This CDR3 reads CASSVGTSYNEQFF. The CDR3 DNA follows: TGTGCCAGCAGCGTAGGGACTAGCTACAATGAGCAGTTCTTC.

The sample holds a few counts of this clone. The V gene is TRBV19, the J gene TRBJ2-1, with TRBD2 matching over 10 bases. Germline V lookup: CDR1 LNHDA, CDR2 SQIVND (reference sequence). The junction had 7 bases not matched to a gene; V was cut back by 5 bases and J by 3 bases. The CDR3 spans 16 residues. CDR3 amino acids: CASSFLGLADYNEQFF. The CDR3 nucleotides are TGTGCCAGTAGTTTCCTAGGACTAGCGGACTACAATGAGCAGTTCTTC.

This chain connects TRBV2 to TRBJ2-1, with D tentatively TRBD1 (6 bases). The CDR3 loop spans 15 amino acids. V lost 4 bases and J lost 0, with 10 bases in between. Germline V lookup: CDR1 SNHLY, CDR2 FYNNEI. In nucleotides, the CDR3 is TGTGCCAGCAGTGCCCTGGACAGCTCCTACAATGAGCAGTTCTTC. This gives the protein CASSALDSSYNEQFF.

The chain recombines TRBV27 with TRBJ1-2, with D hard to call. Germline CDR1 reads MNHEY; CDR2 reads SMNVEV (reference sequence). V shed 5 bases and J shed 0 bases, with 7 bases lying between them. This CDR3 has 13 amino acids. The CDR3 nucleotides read TGTGCCAGCAGTCTCGAGGCTAACTATGGCTACACCTTC. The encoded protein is CASSLEANYGYTF.

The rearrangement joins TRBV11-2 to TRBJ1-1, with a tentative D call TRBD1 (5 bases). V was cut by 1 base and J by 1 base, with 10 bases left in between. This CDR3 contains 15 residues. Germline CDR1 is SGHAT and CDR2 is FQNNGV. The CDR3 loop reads CASSLVGGANTEAFF. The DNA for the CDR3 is TGTGCCAGCAGCTTAGTTGGGGGAGCGAACACTGAAGCTTTCTTT.

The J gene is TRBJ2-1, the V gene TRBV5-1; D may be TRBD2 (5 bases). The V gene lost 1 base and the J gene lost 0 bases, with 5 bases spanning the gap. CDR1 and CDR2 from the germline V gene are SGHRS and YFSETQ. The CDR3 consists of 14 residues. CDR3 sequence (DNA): TGCGCCAGCAGCTTGACTAGCTCCTACAATGAGCAGTTCTTC. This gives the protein CASSLTSSYNEQFF.

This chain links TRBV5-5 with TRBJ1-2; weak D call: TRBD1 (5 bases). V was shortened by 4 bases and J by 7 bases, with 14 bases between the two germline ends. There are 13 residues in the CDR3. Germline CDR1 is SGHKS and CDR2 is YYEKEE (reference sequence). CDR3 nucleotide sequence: TGTGCCAGCAGCCCTGACAGAAGAAGTGGCTACACCTTC. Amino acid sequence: CASSPDRRSGYTF.

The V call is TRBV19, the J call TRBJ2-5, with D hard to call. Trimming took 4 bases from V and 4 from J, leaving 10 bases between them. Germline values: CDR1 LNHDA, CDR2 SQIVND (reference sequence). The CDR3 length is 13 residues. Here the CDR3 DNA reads TGTGCCAGTAGTAGCAGGTTCTTAGAGACCCAGTACTTC. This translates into CASSSRFLETQYF. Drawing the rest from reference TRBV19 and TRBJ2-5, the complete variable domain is DGGITQSPKYLFRKEGQNVTLSCEQNLNHDAMYWYRQDPGQGLRLIYYSQIVNDFQKGDIAEGYSVSREKKESFPLTVTSAQKNPTAFYLCASSSRFLETQYFGPGTRLLVL.

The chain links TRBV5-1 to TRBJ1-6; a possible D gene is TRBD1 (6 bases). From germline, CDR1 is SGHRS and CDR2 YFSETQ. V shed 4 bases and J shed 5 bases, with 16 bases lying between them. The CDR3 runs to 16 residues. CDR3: CASSRGPGHHNSPLHF. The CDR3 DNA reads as TGCGCCAGCAGCCGGGGGCCGGGACACCATAATTCACCCCTCCACTTT.

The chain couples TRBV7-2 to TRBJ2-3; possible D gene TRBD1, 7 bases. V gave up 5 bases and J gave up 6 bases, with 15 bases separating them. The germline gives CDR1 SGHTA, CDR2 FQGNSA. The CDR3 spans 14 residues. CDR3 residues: CASSAGQFRDTQYF. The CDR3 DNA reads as TGTGCCAGCAGCGCGGGACAGTTCAGGGATACGCAGTATTTT.

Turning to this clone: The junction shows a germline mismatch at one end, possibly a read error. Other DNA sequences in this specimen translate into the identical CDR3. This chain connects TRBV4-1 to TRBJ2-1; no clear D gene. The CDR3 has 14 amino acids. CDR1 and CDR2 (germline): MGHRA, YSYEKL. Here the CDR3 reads CASSQDIPRNEQFF. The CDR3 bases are TGTGCCAGCAGCCAAGATATCCCCCGAAATGAGCAGTTCTTC.

As DNA, the CDR3 is TGTGCCAGCAGCTCACGACCGGGACTGGGGATCAATGAGCAGTTCTTC. Protein sequence: CASSSRPGLGINEQFF. The chain employs TRBV7-8 and TRBJ2-1; TRBD2 might be the D (6 bases). CDR3 length: 16 amino acids. V gave up 4 bases and J gave up 6 bases, with 19 bases separating them. Germline CDR1 is SGHVS and CDR2 is FQNEAQ.

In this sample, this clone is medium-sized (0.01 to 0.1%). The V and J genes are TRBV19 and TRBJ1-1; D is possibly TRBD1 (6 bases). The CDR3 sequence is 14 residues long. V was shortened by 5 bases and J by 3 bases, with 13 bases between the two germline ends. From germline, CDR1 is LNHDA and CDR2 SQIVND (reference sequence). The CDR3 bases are TGTGCCAGTAGTGATTTGGGGGCGCACACTGAAGCTTTCTTT. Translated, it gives CASSDLGAHTEAFF.

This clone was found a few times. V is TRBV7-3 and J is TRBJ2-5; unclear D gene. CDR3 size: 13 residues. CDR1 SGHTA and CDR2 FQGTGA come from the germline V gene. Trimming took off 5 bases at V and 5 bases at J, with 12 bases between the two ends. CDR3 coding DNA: TGTGCCAGCAGCGCCCGTGGTCAGGAGACCCAGTACTTC. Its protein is CASSARGQETQYF.

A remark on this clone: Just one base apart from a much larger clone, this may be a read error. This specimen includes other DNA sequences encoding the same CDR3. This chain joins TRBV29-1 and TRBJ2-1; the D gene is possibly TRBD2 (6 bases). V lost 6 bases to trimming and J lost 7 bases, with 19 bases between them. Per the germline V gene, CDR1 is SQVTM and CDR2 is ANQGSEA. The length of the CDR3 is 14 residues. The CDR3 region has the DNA TGCAGCGTCGAACTTCCGGGACTGAAGAATGAGCAGTTCTTC. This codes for CSVELPGLKNEQFF.

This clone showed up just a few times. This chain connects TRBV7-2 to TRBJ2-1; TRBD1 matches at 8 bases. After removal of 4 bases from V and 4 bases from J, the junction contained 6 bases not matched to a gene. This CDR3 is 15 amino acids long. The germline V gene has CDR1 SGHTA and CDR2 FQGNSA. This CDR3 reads CASSSGTGRYNEQFF. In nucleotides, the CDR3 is TGTGCCAGCAGCTCCGGGACAGGACGGTACAATGAGCAGTTCTTC. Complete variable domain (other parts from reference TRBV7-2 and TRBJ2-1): GAGVSQSPSNKVTEKGKDVELRCDPISGHTALYWYRQSLGQGLEFLIYFQGNSAPDKSGLPSDRFSAERTGGSVSTLTIQRTQQEDSAVYLCASSSGTGRYNEQFFGPGTRLTVL.

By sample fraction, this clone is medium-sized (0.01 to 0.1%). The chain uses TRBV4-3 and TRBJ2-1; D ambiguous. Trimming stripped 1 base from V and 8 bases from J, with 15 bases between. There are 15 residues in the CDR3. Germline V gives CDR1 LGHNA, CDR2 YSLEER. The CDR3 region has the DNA TGCGCCAGCAGCCAAGGACCCACGGTTATGCATGAGCAGTTCTTC. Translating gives CASSQGPTVMHEQFF.

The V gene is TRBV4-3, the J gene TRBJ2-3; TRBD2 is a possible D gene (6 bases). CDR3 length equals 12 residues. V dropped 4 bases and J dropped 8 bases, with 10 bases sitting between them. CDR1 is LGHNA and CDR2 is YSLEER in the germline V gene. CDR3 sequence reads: CASSPAGGTQYF. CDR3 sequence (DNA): TGCGCCAGCAGCCCCGCCGGGGGTACGCAGTATTTT.

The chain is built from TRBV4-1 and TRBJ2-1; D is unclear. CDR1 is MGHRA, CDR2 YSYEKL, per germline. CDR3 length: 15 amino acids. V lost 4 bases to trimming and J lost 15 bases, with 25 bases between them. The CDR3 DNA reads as TGCGCCAGCAGCCCCCCATTTGTGTACGGAACTCATCGGTTCTTC. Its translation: CASSPPFVYGTHRFF.

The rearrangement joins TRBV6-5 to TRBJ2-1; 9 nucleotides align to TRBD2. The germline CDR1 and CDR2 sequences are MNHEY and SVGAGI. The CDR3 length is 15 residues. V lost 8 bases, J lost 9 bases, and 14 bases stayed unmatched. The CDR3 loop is CASAVGAGGPGEQFF. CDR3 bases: TGTGCCAGCGCCGTCGGGGCGGGAGGGCCGGGTGAGCAGTTCTTC.

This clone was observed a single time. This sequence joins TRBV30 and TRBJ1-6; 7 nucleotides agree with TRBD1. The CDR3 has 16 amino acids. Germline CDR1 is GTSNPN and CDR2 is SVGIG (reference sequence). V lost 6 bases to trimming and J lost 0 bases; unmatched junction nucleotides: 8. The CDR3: CACEGAGSSYNSPLHF. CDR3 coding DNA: TGTGCCTGTGAGGGGGCTGGGAGCTCCTATAATTCACCCCTCCACTTT.

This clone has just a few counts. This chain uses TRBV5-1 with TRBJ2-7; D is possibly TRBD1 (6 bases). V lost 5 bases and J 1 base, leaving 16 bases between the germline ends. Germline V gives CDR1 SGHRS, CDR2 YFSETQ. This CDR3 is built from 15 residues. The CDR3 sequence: CASSVVQGPSYEQYF. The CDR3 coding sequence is TGCGCCAGCAGTGTTGTTCAGGGGCCTTCCTACGAGCAGTACTTC. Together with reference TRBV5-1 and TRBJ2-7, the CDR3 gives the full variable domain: KAGVTQTPRYLIKTRGQQVTLSCSPISGHRSVSWYQQTPGQGLQFLFEYFSETQRNKGNFPGRFSGRQFSNSRSEMNVSTLELGDSALYLCASSVVQGPSYEQYFGPGTRLTVT.

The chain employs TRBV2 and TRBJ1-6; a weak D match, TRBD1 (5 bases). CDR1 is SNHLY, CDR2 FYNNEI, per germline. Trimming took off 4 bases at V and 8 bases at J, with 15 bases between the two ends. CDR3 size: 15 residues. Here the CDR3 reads CASSVVAPGDSPLHF. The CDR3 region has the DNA TGTGCCAGCAGTGTGGTAGCCCCGGGGGATTCACCCCTCCACTTT. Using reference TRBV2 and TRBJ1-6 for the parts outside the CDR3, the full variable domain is EPEVTQTPSHQVTQMGQEVILRCVPISNHLYFYWYRQILGQKVEFLVSFYNNEISEKSEIFDDQFSVERPDGSNFTLKIRSTKLEDSAMYFCASSVVAPGDSPLHFGNGTRLTVT.

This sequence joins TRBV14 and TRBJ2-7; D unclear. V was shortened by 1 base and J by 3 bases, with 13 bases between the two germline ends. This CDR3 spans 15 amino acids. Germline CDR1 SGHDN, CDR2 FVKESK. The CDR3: CASSQVRTFGYEQYF. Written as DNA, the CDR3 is TGTGCCAGCAGCCAAGTCAGGACCTTTGGCTACGAGCAGTACTTC. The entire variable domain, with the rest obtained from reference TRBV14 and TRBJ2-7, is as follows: EAGVTQFPSHSVIEKGQTVTLRCDPISGHDNLYWYRRVMGKEIKFLLHFVKESKQDESGMPNNRFLAERTGGTYSTLKVQPAELEDSGVYFCASSQVRTFGYEQYFGPGTRLTVT.

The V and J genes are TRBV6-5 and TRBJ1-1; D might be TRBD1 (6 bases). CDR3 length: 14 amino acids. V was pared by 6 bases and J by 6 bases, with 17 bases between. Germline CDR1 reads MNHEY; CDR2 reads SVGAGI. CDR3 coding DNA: TGTGCCAGCAGCCCAAGGGGGGGAGGATCTGAAGCTTTCTTT. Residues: CASSPRGGGSEAFF.

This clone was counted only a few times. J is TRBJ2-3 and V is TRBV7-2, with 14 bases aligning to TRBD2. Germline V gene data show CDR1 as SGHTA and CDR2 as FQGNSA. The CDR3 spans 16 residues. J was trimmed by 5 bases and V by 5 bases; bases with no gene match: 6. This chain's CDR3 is CASSLTSGGARDTQYF. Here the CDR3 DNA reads TGTGCCAGCAGCCTGACTAGCGGGGGGGCAAGAGATACGCAGTATTTT.

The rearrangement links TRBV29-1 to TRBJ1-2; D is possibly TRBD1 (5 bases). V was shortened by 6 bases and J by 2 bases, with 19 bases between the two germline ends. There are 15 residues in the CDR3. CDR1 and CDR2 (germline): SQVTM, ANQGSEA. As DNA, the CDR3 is TGCAGCGTCGGCCCTCCGGGACCGTTAAACTATGGCTACACCTTC. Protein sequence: CSVGPPGPLNYGYTF.

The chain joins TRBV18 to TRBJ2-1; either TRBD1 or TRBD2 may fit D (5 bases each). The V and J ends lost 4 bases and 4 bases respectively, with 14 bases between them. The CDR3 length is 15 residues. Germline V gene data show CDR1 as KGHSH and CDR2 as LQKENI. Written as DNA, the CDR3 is TGTGCCAGCTCACTTCAGGGACGGATTTACAATGAGCAGTTCTTC. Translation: CASSLQGRIYNEQFF.